This T cell receptor (beta chain) was recorded in a study of cytomegalovirus exposure and HLA in healthy donors. Study-level results: According to the study, roughly 160 TCR beta chains were cytomegalovirus-associated. Sequences of the TCR beta chain were said to predict the HLA-A and HLA-B alleles of most subjects accurately. The authors later found most CMV-associated TCR beta chains appeared HLA-restricted. When analyzed later, a missense DCLRE1C variant was found to be linked to TCR beta V- and J-gene trimming.

Notes on this clone: Its target is not known.

Trimming cost V 6 bases and J 1 base, with 6 bases left between them. The V gene's germline CDR1 is MNHNS and CDR2 SASEGT. This CDR3 is 13 amino acids long. The PCR had 60 Vbeta and 13 Jbeta primers. Some clones are missing from TCRdb's copy, which holds only in-frame ones; the method was immunoSEQ multiplex PCR. This table holds some 170,000 clones, more than 60% found once. V usage is TRBV6-1 and J usage is TRBJ2-2, with D possibly being TRBD1 (5 bases). The TCR comes from a man aged 40-55 years in good health and CMV-seronegative. Specimen: PBMCs. The CDR3 coding sequence is TGTGCCAGCAGGACAGAGAACACCGGGGAGCTGTTTTTT. Its translation is CASRTENTGELFF.